This TCR beta chain was profiled in a study of cytomegalovirus exposure and HLA in healthy donors. Whole-study results and caveats: TCR beta V- and J-gene trimming was later associated with a missense DCLRE1C variant. Altogether, 150 to 200 TCR beta chains were recorded as cytomegalovirus-associated.

In regard to this clone: The target antigen is unknown.

There are 17 residues in the CDR3. Germline V gene sequence: CDR1 SGDLS, CDR2 YYNGEE. V was cut by 4 bases and J by 0 bases, with 19 bases left in between. In nominal health when sampled, donors likely had unrecorded immune exposures nonetheless. Amplification used 60 Vbeta primers and 13 Jbeta primers. Clones were sequenced by immunoSEQ multiplex PCR, and TCRdb holds only the in-frame ones, with some missing. The sample yields about 110,000 clones, around 69% seen once. This receptor was obtained from a man aged 18 to 30 in good health and CMV-seronegative. Sequences were obtained from PBMCs. The chain has TRBV9 and TRBJ1-1; the D is unclear. The CDR3: CASSPLGGNSLNTEAFF. The CDR3 DNA reads TGTGCCAGCAGCCCCCTGGGAGGCAACAGTCTGAACACTGAAGCTTTCTTT.